A selection of T cell receptor beta chains follows, all from one sample in a study of shared clonotypes between healthy human individuals. Assay used: immunoSEQ multiplex PCR; TCRdb lists only in-frame clones, some missing. Found here are 1 million to 1.2 million clones, roughly 77% of them singletons; the top ten hold 0.89%. Sequencing input: memory CD4+ T cells from PBMCs. These receptors all come from a man aged 18 to 29 in good health. Some clones in this sample may be carry-over from other donors' samples. Both conserved end residues are part of each CDR3. The order of the fields is D gene, J gene, CDR3 length, clone size, V gene, CDR3 DNA, CDR3 protein. D genes are given only for firm matches. Not all rows give a size; the values are once, few, many and, for expanded clones, a class.

. | TRBJ1-5 | 13 | few | TRBV6-1 | TGTGCCAGCAGCTGGACTAGCAATCAGCCCCAGCATTTT | CASSWTSNQPQHF
. | TRBJ1-3 | 13 | . | TRBV7-9 | TGTGCCAGCAAAGTGGGTGCAGGAAACACCATATATTTT | CASKVGAGNTIYF
TRBD2 | TRBJ2-2 | 19 | . | TRBV4-3 | TGCGCCAGCAGCCGCCTACTACTAGCGGGAGGGCCGGGGACCGGGGAGCTGTTTTTT | CASSRLLLAGGPGTGELFF
TRBD1 | TRBJ2-1 | 15 | . | TRBV29-1 | TGCAGCGTCGAAGGAACAGGGGGCAGTAGGGATGAGCAGTTCTTC | CSVEGTGGSRDEQFF
. | TRBJ1-5 | 15 | . | TRBV18 | TGTGCCAGCTCATCCAATGACAGGCGCAATCAGCCCCAGCATTTT | CASSSNDRRNQPQHF
. | TRBJ2-2 | 13 | . | TRBV27 | TGTGCCAGCAGTTTAGCGGAGATCGGGGAGCTGTTTTTT | CASSLAEIGELFF
. | TRBJ2-7 | 15 | . | TRBV6-1 | TGTGCCAGCAGTGAGACAGCCGGGAGTACCTACGAGCAGTACTTC | CASSETAGSTYEQYF
TRBD1 | TRBJ2-7 | 13 | . | TRBV27 | TGTGCCAGCAGTTTTGGGGACAGTAACGAGCAGTACTTC | CASSFGDSNEQYF
. | TRBJ2-7 | 13 | . | TRBV19 | TGTGCCAGTAGTATAGGGCAGTACTACGAGCAGTACTTC | CASSIGQYYEQYF
TRBD2 | TRBJ2-3 | 17 | . | TRBV5-1 | TGCGCCAGCAGCCCCGGGACTAGCGGCCGGATGACAGATACGCAGTATTTT | CASSPGTSGRMTDTQYF
. | TRBJ2-1 | 13 | . | TRBV7-2 | TGTGCCAGCAGTTCCACCCGGTACAATGAGCAGTTCTTC | CASSSTRYNEQFF
. | TRBJ1-4 | 13 | . | TRBV7-2 | TGTGCCAGCAGCTATATGAGGGGAGAAAAACTGTTTTTT | CASSYMRGEKLFF
TRBD2 | TRBJ2-7 | 13 | . | TRBV30 | TGTGCCCTAGAACCTAGCGGGAGGGCCTGGCAGTACTTC | CALEPSGRAWQYF
TRBD2 | TRBJ2-2 | 15 | . | TRBV27 | TGTGCCACCTACGGGAGGGGAGGGTCGGCCGGGGAGCTGTTTTTT | CATYGRGGSAGELFF
. | TRBJ1-2 | 14 | . | TRBV7-9 | TGTGCCAGCAGTTTTGATCAGGCCTCCTATGGCTACACCTTC | CASSFDQASYGYTF
. | TRBJ2-6 | 17 | . | TRBV5-5 | TGTGCCAGCAGCTTTGCCCACAGGAGCTCTGGGGCCAACGTCCTGACTTTC | CASSFAHRSSGANVLTF
. | TRBJ1-2 | 12 | . | TRBV28 | TGTGCCAGCAGAGCGGGAGGCTATGGCTACACCTTC | CASRAGGYGYTF
TRBD1 | TRBJ2-5 | 17 | . | TRBV5-1 | TGCGCCAGCAGCTCAGGACAGGGGGCGAGTGTTCCGGAGACCCAGTACTTC | CASSSGQGASVPETQYF
TRBD1 | TRBJ1-1 | 15 | . | TRBV28 | TGTGCCAGCCGGGACAGGGGACGTTATGACACTGAAGCTTTCTTT | CASRDRGRYDTEAFF
. | TRBJ2-3 | 13 | . | TRBV28 | TGTGCCAGCAGTTTAGGGGGCACAGATACGCAGTATTTT | CASSLGGTDTQYF
TRBD2 | TRBJ2-1 | 12 | once | TRBV4-3 | TGCGCCAGCAGCCAAGATTGGGGGGGGCAGTTCTTC | CASSQDWGGQFF
. | TRBJ2-3 | 13 | once | TRBV27 | TGTGCCAGCAGACCCCCGTGGACAGATACGCAGTATTTT | CASRPPWTDTQYF